These T cell receptor beta chains were read from a single sample in a study of OX40 agonist ivuxolimab in advanced cancers. Sequencing used immunoSEQ multiplex PCR; TCRdb keeps in-frame clones, though not all of them. The sample holds under 85,000 clones; more than 70% are singletons and the top ten take about 7.4%. Sequencing used CD4+ or CD8+ T cells sorted from blood, obtained in a trial of the OX40 agonist ivuxolimab. Receptor source: an adult with an advanced solid tumor such as melanoma, head and neck, liver or kidney cancer. The CDR3 runs from the conserved cysteine through the conserved F or W. Fields, in order: clone size, D gene, V gene, J gene, CDR3 protein, CDR3 DNA. The D gene is left open where the match is weak. Rows may omit the clone size; those that give it use once, few, many or a size class.

clone size: NA; D gene: NA; V gene: TRBV5-6; J gene: TRBJ1-1; CDR3 protein: CASSRGQQNTEAFF; CDR3 DNA: TGTGCCAGCAGCCGCGGACAGCAGAACACTGAAGCTTTCTTT
clone size: NA; D gene: TRBD2; V gene: TRBV5-1; J gene: TRBJ2-1; CDR3 protein: CASSFGTSGYNEQFF; CDR3 DNA: TGCGCCAGCAGCTTTGGGACTAGCGGATACAATGAGCAGTTCTTC
clone size: NA; D gene: NA; V gene: TRBV6-1; J gene: TRBJ1-6; CDR3 protein: CASVSEPNSPLHF; CDR3 DNA: TGTGCCAGCGTTTCTGAACCAAATTCACCCCTCCACTTT
clone size: few; D gene: NA; V gene: TRBV28; J gene: TRBJ1-5; CDR3 protein: CASSKRTGGDQPQHF; CDR3 DNA: TGTGCCAGCAGTAAAAGGACGGGAGGGGATCAGCCCCAGCATTTT
clone size: NA; D gene: NA; V gene: TRBV5-4; J gene: TRBJ2-7; CDR3 protein: CASSLGLASNEQYF; CDR3 DNA: TGTGCCAGCAGCTTGGGGCTAGCGTCGAACGAGCAGTACTTC
clone size: once; D gene: NA; V gene: TRBV7-9; J gene: TRBJ1-1; CDR3 protein: CASSFQGRDTEAFF; CDR3 DNA: TGTGCCAGCAGCTTTCAGGGGCGTGACACTGAAGCTTTCTTT
clone size: NA; D gene: NA; V gene: TRBV29-1; J gene: TRBJ2-1; CDR3 protein: CSVEDRRTTDNEQFF; CDR3 DNA: TGCAGCGTTGAAGATCGTCGGACAACGGACAATGAGCAGTTCTTC
clone size: NA; D gene: NA; V gene: TRBV7-6; J gene: TRBJ2-7; CDR3 protein: CASSPSFGVEQYF; CDR3 DNA: TGTGCCAGCAGTCCTTCGTTCGGGGTCGAGCAGTACTTC
clone size: NA; D gene: NA; V gene: TRBV7-2; J gene: TRBJ1-4; CDR3 protein: CASSFVSGVNEKLFF; CDR3 DNA: TGTGCCAGCAGCTTTGTGTCAGGGGTAAATGAAAAACTGTTTTTT
clone size: NA; D gene: NA; V gene: TRBV6-5; J gene: TRBJ2-7; CDR3 protein: CASSYSYRSYEQYF; CDR3 DNA: TGTGCCAGCAGTTACTCTTACCGTTCCTACGAGCAGTACTTC
clone size: NA; D gene: NA; V gene: TRBV7-9; J gene: TRBJ2-7; CDR3 protein: CASSSLQGRGEQYF; CDR3 DNA: TGTGCCAGCAGCTCCTTACAGGGTAGAGGCGAGCAGTACTTC
clone size: few; D gene: NA; V gene: TRBV7-9; J gene: TRBJ1-2; CDR3 protein: CASSLSSYGYTF; CDR3 DNA: TGTGCCAGCAGCTTATCGAGCTATGGCTACACCTTC
clone size: NA; D gene: TRBD1; V gene: TRBV7-9; J gene: TRBJ1-2; CDR3 protein: CASSGGQGVGLNYGYTF; CDR3 DNA: TGTGCCAGCAGCGGAGGACAGGGGGTTGGACTTAACTATGGCTACACCTTC
clone size: NA; D gene: TRBD1; V gene: TRBV11-2; J gene: TRBJ1-1; CDR3 protein: CASSLVGQDTEAFF; CDR3 DNA: TGTGCCAGCAGCCTCGTAGGACAGGACACTGAAGCTTTCTTT
clone size: NA; D gene: TRBD2; V gene: TRBV10-3; J gene: TRBJ2-1; CDR3 protein: CATQAGSSYNEQFF; CDR3 DNA: TGTGCCACACAAGCGGGGTCCTCCTACAATGAGCAGTTCTTC
clone size: NA; D gene: TRBD1; V gene: TRBV15; J gene: TRBJ1-6; CDR3 protein: CATSRDLTGASPLHF; CDR3 DNA: TGTGCCACCAGCAGAGATCTGACAGGGGCTTCACCCCTCCACTTT
clone size: NA; D gene: NA; V gene: TRBV10-3; J gene: TRBJ2-1; CDR3 protein: CAIRSHYFSGNSDEQFF; CDR3 DNA: TGTGCCATCCGTTCCCACTATTTTTCCGGGAATTCCGATGAGCAGTTCTTC
clone size: NA; D gene: NA; V gene: TRBV30; J gene: TRBJ1-2; CDR3 protein: CAWRSGAPFNGYGYTF; CDR3 DNA: TGTGCCTGGAGGTCCGGTGCGCCGTTCAATGGATATGGCTACACCTTC
clone size: NA; D gene: NA; V gene: TRBV4-3; J gene: TRBJ1-5; CDR3 protein: CASSQGEDQPQHF; CDR3 DNA: TGCGCCAGCAGCCAAGGTGAGGATCAGCCCCAGCATTTT
clone size: NA; D gene: TRBD2; V gene: TRBV2; J gene: TRBJ2-2; CDR3 protein: CASRLSGFHTGELFF; CDR3 DNA: TGTGCCAGCAGACTTAGCGGGTTTCACACCGGGGAGCTGTTTTTT
clone size: once; D gene: TRBD1; V gene: TRBV4-3; J gene: TRBJ1-2; CDR3 protein: CASSQETGGQGKYPGYTF; CDR3 DNA: TGCGCCAGCAGCCAAGAAACCGGTGGACAGGGAAAATATCCTGGCTACACCTTC
clone size: NA; D gene: NA; V gene: TRBV7-2; J gene: TRBJ1-2; CDR3 protein: CASSPRDKLGGYTF; CDR3 DNA: TGTGCCAGCAGCCCCCGGGACAAACTCGGAGGCTACACCTTC
clone size: NA; D gene: NA; V gene: TRBV6-1; J gene: TRBJ1-2; CDR3 protein: CASSEHYTF; CDR3 DNA: TGTGCCAGCAGTGAGCACTACACCTTC
clone size: NA; D gene: NA; V gene: TRBV27; J gene: TRBJ1-1; CDR3 protein: CASSPFGGRMNTEAFF; CDR3 DNA: TGTGCCAGCAGTCCTTTTGGGGGGAGGATGAACACTGAAGCTTTCTTT
clone size: NA; D gene: TRBD2; V gene: TRBV27; J gene: TRBJ2-3; CDR3 protein: CASSLVGLAGKKDTQYF; CDR3 DNA: TGTGCCAGCAGTTTAGTTGGACTAGCGGGGAAAAAAGATACGCAGTATTTT
clone size: NA; D gene: NA; V gene: TRBV4-3; J gene: TRBJ2-5; CDR3 protein: CASSQDLLRGRETQYF; CDR3 DNA: TGCGCCAGCAGCCAAGACCTCCTGAGAGGGAGAGAGACCCAGTACTTC
clone size: few; D gene: TRBD1; V gene: TRBV20-1; J gene: TRBJ1-1; CDR3 protein: CSANRGAEAFF; CDR3 DNA: TGCAGTGCGAACAGGGGAGCTGAAGCTTTCTTT
clone size: once; D gene: NA; V gene: TRBV5-1; J gene: TRBJ2-3; CDR3 protein: CASSWERDTGSTDTQYF; CDR3 DNA: TGCGCCAGCAGCTGGGAACGGGACACAGGTAGCACAGATACGCAGTATTTT
clone size: NA; D gene: NA; V gene: TRBV7-3; J gene: TRBJ2-3; CDR3 protein: CASSAGEVPSTDTQYF; CDR3 DNA: TGTGCCAGCAGCGCCGGAGAGGTACCTAGCACAGATACGCAGTATTTT
clone size: NA; D gene: NA; V gene: TRBV5-4; J gene: TRBJ2-7; CDR3 protein: CASSLGTGEQYF; CDR3 DNA: TGTGCCAGCAGCTTGGGGACGGGAGAGCAGTACTTC
clone size: NA; D gene: TRBD1; V gene: TRBV7-3; J gene: TRBJ2-3; CDR3 protein: CASRPMDRGTDTQYF; CDR3 DNA: TGTGCCAGCAGACCTATGGACAGGGGCACAGATACGCAGTATTTT
clone size: NA; D gene: NA; V gene: TRBV6-5; J gene: TRBJ2-6; CDR3 protein: CASSQWTSGANVLTF; CDR3 DNA: TGTGCCAGCAGTCAGTGGACTTCTGGGGCCAACGTCCTGACTTTC
clone size: NA; D gene: TRBD2; V gene: TRBV10-3; J gene: TRBJ2-3; CDR3 protein: CASSGTSAKGDTQYF; CDR3 DNA: TGTGCCTCCTCCGGGACTAGCGCGAAAGGAGATACGCAGTATTTT
clone size: NA; D gene: TRBD2; V gene: TRBV18; J gene: TRBJ2-1; CDR3 protein: CASSPRRGPSGANSYNEQFF; CDR3 DNA: TGTGCCAGCTCACCACGCCGAGGTCCTAGCGGGGCCAACTCCTACAATGAGCAGTTCTTC
clone size: NA; D gene: TRBD1; V gene: TRBV5-1; J gene: TRBJ1-1; CDR3 protein: CASSEDRAGAFF; CDR3 DNA: TGCGCCAGCAGCGAGGACAGGGCCGGAGCTTTCTTT
clone size: NA; D gene: NA; V gene: TRBV27; J gene: TRBJ2-5; CDR3 protein: CASSPKWGLETQYF; CDR3 DNA: TGTGCCAGCAGTCCTAAATGGGGTCTAGAGACCCAGTACTTC
clone size: NA; D gene: NA; V gene: TRBV15; J gene: TRBJ2-7; CDR3 protein: CATSRDGGPKGEQYF; CDR3 DNA: TGTGCCACCAGCAGAGATGGGGGACCCAAAGGGGAGCAGTACTTC
clone size: NA; D gene: NA; V gene: TRBV7-1; J gene: TRBJ1-5; CDR3 protein: CASSLEEDQPQHF; CDR3 DNA: TGTGCCAGCAGCTTAGAGGAGGATCAGCCCCAGCATTTT
clone size: NA; D gene: TRBD1; V gene: TRBV9; J gene: TRBJ2-2; CDR3 protein: CASSVTRGPQTGELFF; CDR3 DNA: TGTGCCAGCAGCGTAACTAGGGGGCCCCAAACCGGGGAGCTGTTTTTT
clone size: NA; D gene: TRBD2; V gene: TRBV5-1; J gene: TRBJ2-7; CDR3 protein: CASGRGGSMDEQYF; CDR3 DNA: TGCGCCAGCGGTCGGGGGGGCAGCATGGACGAGCAGTACTTC
clone size: NA; D gene: NA; V gene: TRBV5-4; J gene: TRBJ2-3; CDR3 protein: CASNLDRTDTQYF; CDR3 DNA: TGTGCCAGCAACTTAGACAGAACAGATACGCAGTATTTT
clone size: NA; D gene: NA; V gene: TRBV5-7; J gene: TRBJ1-1; CDR3 protein: CASSCDRVNTEAFF; CDR3 DNA: TGTGCCAGCAGTTGTGACAGAGTGAACACTGAAGCTTTCTTT
clone size: NA; D gene: NA; V gene: TRBV13; J gene: TRBJ1-1; CDR3 protein: CASSLRGGTEAFF; CDR3 DNA: TGTGCCAGCAGCTTACGGGGGGGCACTGAAGCTTTCTTT
clone size: NA; D gene: TRBD1; V gene: TRBV7-9; J gene: TRBJ1-4; CDR3 protein: CASSPGQGRMGEKLFF; CDR3 DNA: TGTGCCAGCAGCCCGGGACAGGGAAGGATGGGCGAAAAACTGTTTTTT
clone size: NA; D gene: TRBD2; V gene: TRBV5-1; J gene: TRBJ2-5; CDR3 protein: CASSPKTSGGAGQETQYF; CDR3 DNA: TGCGCCAGCAGCCCGAAGACTAGCGGGGGGGCTGGCCAAGAGACCCAGTACTTC
clone size: NA; D gene: TRBD1; V gene: TRBV10-3; J gene: TRBJ1-2; CDR3 protein: CAIGEGAINYGYTF; CDR3 DNA: TGTGCCATCGGGGAGGGGGCGATTAACTATGGCTACACCTTC